This T cell receptor beta chain was identified in a study of OX40 agonist ivuxolimab in advanced cancers. Study-wide points: On average, CD8+ T cells showed a greater number of expanded clones than CD4+. Researchers did not determine the expanded peripheral T cells' antigen specificity.

Assay used: immunoSEQ multiplex PCR; TCRdb lists only in-frame clones, some missing. The sample has about 61,000 clones; roughly four fifths are singletons. About this clone itself: Its antigen is unknown.

The sequencing used CD4+ or CD8+ T cells sorted from blood, collected in a trial of the OX40 agonist ivuxolimab. This TCR came from an adult with an advanced solid tumor such as melanoma, head and neck, liver or kidney cancer.

CDR3 sequence: CASSLGGQFNQPQHF. As DNA, the CDR3 is TGCGCCAGCAGCCTGGGAGGACAGTTCAATCAGCCCCAGCATTTT. The V and J genes are TRBV5-1 and TRBJ1-5; D perhaps matches TRBD1 (6 bases). Germline assignment: CDR1 SGHRS and CDR2 YFSETQ. The length of the CDR3 is 15 residues. V was clipped by 4 bases and J by 3 bases, with 14 bases between them.